The rows below give T cell receptor beta chains drawn from one sample of a study of T cell repertoires in cytomegalovirus infection. TCRdb passed the reads through MiXCR, listing each CDR3 protein once. The sample lists tens of thousands of distinct CDR3 sequences; 4% were seen once. Sequencing was done on a sample of PBMCs. These receptors all stem from a human donor in good health (CMV status not recorded). Some clones in this sample may be carry-over from other donors' samples. Each CDR3 is given with its conserved first and last residue. The order of the fields is D gene, V gene, J gene, CDR3 length, clone size, CDR3 DNA, CDR3 protein. The D gene is left open where the match is weak. The listing skips clone size in some rows; elsewhere it reads once, few, many or a size class.

D: .; V: TRBV15; J: TRBJ2-7; length: 15; size: medium-sized; DNA: TGTGCCACCAGCAGAGATACCCAGGGGTCCTACGAGCAGTACTTC; CDR3: CATSRDTQGSYEQYF
D: TRBD1; V: TRBV7-2; J: TRBJ1-4; length: 18; size: many; DNA: TGTGCCAGCAGCTACGAACCGGGACAGGGGAGGCTGCGAGAAAAACTGTTTTTT; CDR3: CASSYEPGQGRLREKLFF
D: TRBD2; V: TRBV7-2; J: TRBJ2-5; length: 14; size: many; DNA: TGTGCCAGCGGGCGGGGGACTCCTCGGGAGACCCAGTACTTC; CDR3: CASGRGTPRETQYF
D: TRBD2; V: TRBV11-2; J: TRBJ2-7; length: 15; size: many; DNA: TGTGCCAGCAGTTATGGACTAGCGGGACCCTACGAGCAGTACTTC; CDR3: CASSYGLAGPYEQYF
D: .; V: TRBV7-2; J: TRBJ2-1; length: 15; size: many; DNA: TGTGCCAGCAACTTGGGGGGGGGCGGCTACAATGAGCAGTTCTTC; CDR3: CASNLGGGGYNEQFF
D: TRBD2; V: TRBV7-8; J: TRBJ2-7; length: 16; size: many; DNA: TGTGCCAGCAGCCAAGAGAGGCTAGCGGGTACGCTCGAGCAGTACTTC; CDR3: CASSQERLAGTLEQYF
D: .; V: TRBV7-2; J: TRBJ2-7; length: 14; size: .; DNA: TGTGCCAGCAGCTTCCAGCTGCGCCCTTACGAGCAGTACTTC; CDR3: CASSFQLRPYEQYF
D: .; V: TRBV7-2; J: TRBJ2-1; length: 16; size: many; DNA: TGTGCCAGCAGCTTACTTCGGACAGTCCCGAACAATGAGCAGTTCTTC; CDR3: CASSLLRTVPNNEQFF
D: .; V: TRBV6-2/TRBV6-3; J: TRBJ2-5; length: 15; size: many; DNA: TGTGCCAGCAGTTCGGGGGGCGCGGGCCAAGAGACCCAGTACTTC; CDR3: CASSSGGAGQETQYF
D: .; V: TRBV6-5; J: TRBJ2-1; length: 12; size: many; DNA: TGTGCCAGCAGTTGGAGTGGGGGACCTCAGTTCTTC; CDR3: CASSWSGGPQFF
D: .; V: TRBV7-2; J: TRBJ1-2; length: 15; size: many; DNA: TGTGCCAGCAGCTTAATGGGTGATTCCAGCTATGGCTACACCTTC; CDR3: CASSLMGDSSYGYTF